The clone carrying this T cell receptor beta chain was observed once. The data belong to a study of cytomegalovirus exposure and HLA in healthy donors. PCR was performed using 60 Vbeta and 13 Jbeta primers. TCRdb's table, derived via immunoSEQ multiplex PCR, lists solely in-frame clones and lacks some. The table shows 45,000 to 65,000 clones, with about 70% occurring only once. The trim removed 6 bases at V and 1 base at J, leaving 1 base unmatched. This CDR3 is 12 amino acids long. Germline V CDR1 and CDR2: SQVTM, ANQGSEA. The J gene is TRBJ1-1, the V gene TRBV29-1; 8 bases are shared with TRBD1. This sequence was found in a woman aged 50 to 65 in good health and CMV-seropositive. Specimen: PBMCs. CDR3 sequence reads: CSVDRANTEAFF. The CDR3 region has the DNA TGCAGCGTGGACAGGGCGAACACTGAAGCTTTCTTT.